This paragraph reports one T cell receptor beta chain. This specimen belongs to a study of blood T cells in healthy people across ages. Germline V gene lookup returns CDR1 DFQATT and CDR2 SNEGSKA (reference sequence). V dropped 5 bases and J dropped 0 bases, with 19 bases sitting between them. The CDR3 spans 16 residues. A second PCR, run for about 7 to 11 cycles, used a sample-barcoded 5' primer plus a J-beta primer mix. TCRdb ran MiXCR on the 5' RACE reads and lists one entry per CDR3 protein. The repertoire holds about 1.1 million distinct CDR3 sequences, with roughly two fifths as singletons. Sequenced sample: blood. The TCR comes from a man between 18 and 35 years old in good health. This chain links TRBV20-1 with TRBJ1-1; a possible D gene is TRBD1 (5 bases). CDR3 protein: CSAARTSQGVNTEAFF. CDR3 nucleotide sequence: TGCAGTGCTGCCCGAACCTCTCAAGGGGTGAACACTGAAGCTTTCTTT.